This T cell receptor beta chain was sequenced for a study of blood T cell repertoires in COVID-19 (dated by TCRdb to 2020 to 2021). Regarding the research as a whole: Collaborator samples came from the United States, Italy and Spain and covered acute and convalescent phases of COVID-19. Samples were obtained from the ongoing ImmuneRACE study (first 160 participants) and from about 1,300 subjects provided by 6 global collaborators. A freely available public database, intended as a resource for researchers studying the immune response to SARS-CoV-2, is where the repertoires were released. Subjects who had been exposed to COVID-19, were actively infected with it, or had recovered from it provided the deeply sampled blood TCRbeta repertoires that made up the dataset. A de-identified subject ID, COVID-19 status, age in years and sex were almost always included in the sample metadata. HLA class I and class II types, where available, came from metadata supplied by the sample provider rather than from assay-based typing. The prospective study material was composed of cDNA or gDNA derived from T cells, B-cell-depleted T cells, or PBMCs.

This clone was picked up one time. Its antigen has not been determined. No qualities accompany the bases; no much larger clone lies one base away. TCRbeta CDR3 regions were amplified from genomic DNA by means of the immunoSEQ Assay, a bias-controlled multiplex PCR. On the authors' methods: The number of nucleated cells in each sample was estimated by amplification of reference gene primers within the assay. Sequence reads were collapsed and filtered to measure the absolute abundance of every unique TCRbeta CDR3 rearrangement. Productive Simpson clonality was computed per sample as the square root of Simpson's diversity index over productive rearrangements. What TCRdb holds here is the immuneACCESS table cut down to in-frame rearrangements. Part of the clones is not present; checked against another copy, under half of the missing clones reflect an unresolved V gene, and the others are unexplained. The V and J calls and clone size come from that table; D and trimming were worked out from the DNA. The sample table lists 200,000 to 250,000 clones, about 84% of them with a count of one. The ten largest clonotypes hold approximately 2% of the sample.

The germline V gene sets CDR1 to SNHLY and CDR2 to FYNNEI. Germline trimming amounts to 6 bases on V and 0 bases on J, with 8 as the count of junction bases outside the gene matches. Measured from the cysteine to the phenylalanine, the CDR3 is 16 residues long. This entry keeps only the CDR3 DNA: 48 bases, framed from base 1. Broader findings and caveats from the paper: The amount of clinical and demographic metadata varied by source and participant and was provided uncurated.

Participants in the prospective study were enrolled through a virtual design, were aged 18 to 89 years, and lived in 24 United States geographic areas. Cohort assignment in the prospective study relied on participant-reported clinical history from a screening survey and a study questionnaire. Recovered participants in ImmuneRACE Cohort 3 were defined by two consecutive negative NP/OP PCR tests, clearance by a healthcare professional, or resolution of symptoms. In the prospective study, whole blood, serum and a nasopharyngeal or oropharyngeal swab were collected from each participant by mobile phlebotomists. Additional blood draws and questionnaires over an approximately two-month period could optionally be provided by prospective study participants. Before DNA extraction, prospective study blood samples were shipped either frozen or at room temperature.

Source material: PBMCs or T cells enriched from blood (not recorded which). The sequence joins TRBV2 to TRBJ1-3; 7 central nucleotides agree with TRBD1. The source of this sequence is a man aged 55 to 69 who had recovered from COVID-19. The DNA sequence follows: TGTGCCAGCAGCCCGACAGGGCCCCTCTCTGGAAACACCATATATTTT. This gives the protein CASSPTGPLSGNTIYF.